These 21 T cell receptor beta chains were sequenced from one sample in a study of cytomegalovirus exposure and HLA in healthy donors. Amplification used 60 Vbeta primers and 13 Jbeta primers. Repertoires were generated with immunoSEQ multiplex PCR, while TCRdb's copy carries only in-frame clones and drops some. The table lists 100,000 or so clones, over 60% of them singletons. The source material was PBMCs. Receptors originate from a female donor in good health and CMV-seronegative.

J is TRBJ2-7 and V is TRBV9, with unresolved D. The CDR3 has 13 amino acids. The germline CDR1 and CDR2 sequences are SGDLS and YYNGEE. Trimming took off 3 bases at V and 2 bases at J, with 9 bases between the two ends. The CDR3 loop reads CASSATGAYEQYF. The CDR3 DNA reads as TGTGCCAGCAGCGCAACGGGTGCCTACGAGCAGTACTTC.

Notes on this clone: At one boundary the junction diverges from the germline segment, which might be a read error. The same CDR3 also results from other DNA sequences found in this sample. The genes are TRBV6-6 and TRBJ2-1; D is undetermined. CDR1 is MNHNY, CDR2 SVGAGI, per germline (reference sequence). CDR3 length: 13 amino acids. In DNA, the CDR3 is TGTGCCAGCAGTTATTACTCCAACAATGAGCAGTTCTTC. Translating it yields CASSYYSNNEQFF.

The chain has TRBV6-4 and TRBJ1-2; 10 nucleotides align to TRBD1. The CDR3 sequence is 15 residues long. V trimming: 4 bases; J trimming: 4 bases; junction bases outside the gene matches: 6. Germline V gene lookup returns CDR1 MRHNA and CDR2 SNTAGT. CDR3 loop: CASSVGTGDLYGYTF. The CDR3 DNA is TGTGCCAGCAGTGTAGGGACAGGGGATCTCTATGGCTACACCTTC.

V and J are TRBV7-9 and TRBJ2-7; possible D gene TRBD2, 7 bases. CDR3 length equals 15 residues. In germline, CDR1 is SEHNR, CDR2 FQNEAQ (reference sequence). V was pared by 4 bases and J by 0 bases, with 13 bases between. The CDR3 here is CASSSNREGSYEQYF. CDR3 sequence (DNA): TGTGCCAGCAGCTCGAACAGGGAGGGCTCCTACGAGCAGTACTTC.

The V and J genes are TRBV10-3 and TRBJ2-7; weak D call: TRBD1 (7 bases). V was cut by 2 bases and J by 2 bases, with 13 bases left in between. The CDR3 runs to 15 residues. Per germline, CDR1 ENHRY and CDR2 SYGVKD. The CDR3 DNA is TGTGCCATCAGTGAGATCGCAGGGGGGACCTACGAGCAGTACTTC. Its protein is CAISEIAGGTYEQYF.

This chain joins TRBV28 and TRBJ2-7; possible D gene TRBD2, 5 bases. Trimming removed 3 bases at V and 5 bases at J, with 11 bases between. The CDR3 length is 13 residues. From germline, CDR1 is MDHEN and CDR2 SYDVKM. The CDR3: CASSFISGNEQYF. In nucleotides, the CDR3 is TGTGCCAGCAGTTTCATTTCCGGGAACGAGCAGTACTTC.

This clone was found a few times. This chain links TRBV6-1 with TRBJ1-2; 7 nucleotides align to TRBD1. CDR3 length equals 14 residues. CDR1 is MNHNS, CDR2 SASEGT, per germline. Losses at the gene ends were 1 base for V and 8 bases for J; bases not matched to a gene: 7. CDR3 in DNA: TGTGCCAGCAGTGAAGGGGACAGAAGACGGGGCTACACCTTC. Its protein is CASSEGDRRRGYTF.

The chain combines TRBV19 with TRBJ2-7, with D perhaps TRBD2 (6 bases). Germline CDR1 reads LNHDA; CDR2 reads SQIVND (reference sequence). Trimming stripped 3 bases from V and 3 bases from J, with 12 bases between. The CDR3 contains 14 residues. The CDR3 spells CASSMGGAFYEQYF. CDR3 coding DNA: TGTGCCAGTAGTATGGGGGGAGCCTTCTACGAGCAGTACTTC.

V gene TRBV19 combines with J gene TRBJ2-7; D is unresolved. V shed 5 bases and J shed 0 bases, with 11 bases lying between them. The CDR3 covers 14 residues. The germline V gene encodes CDR1 LNHDA and CDR2 SQIVND (reference sequence). CDR3 coding DNA: TGTGCCAGTAGTCCGCAGTCTCACTCCTACGAGCAGTACTTC. As protein: CASSPQSHSYEQYF. Filled out from reference TRBV19 and TRBJ2-7, the complete variable domain reads DGGITQSPKYLFRKEGQNVTLSCEQNLNHDAMYWYRQDPGQGLRLIYYSQIVNDFQKGDIAEGYSVSREKKESFPLTVTSAQKNPTAFYLCASSPQSHSYEQYFGPGTRLTVT.

CDR3 sequence (DNA): TGTGCCAGCACCTCAACAGGGGTTGAGACCCAGTACTTC. Protein product: CASTSTGVETQYF. V and J are TRBV7-9 and TRBJ2-5, with TRBD1 identical over 7 bases. The CDR3 loop spans 13 amino acids. Germline lookup yields CDR1 SEHNR and CDR2 FQNEAQ (reference sequence). Trimming took 7 bases from V and 5 from J; bases not matched to a gene: 7.

A single count supports this clone. The chain recombines TRBV13 with TRBJ2-5, with D maybe TRBD2 (6 bases). Germline V gives CDR1 PRHDT, CDR2 FYEKMQ (reference sequence). This CDR3 region has 16 residues. With 5 bases removed from V and 4 bases from J, the gap between germline ends came to 20 bases. CDR3 nucleotide sequence: TGTGCCAGCAGCCTACTAGGCCCTGGCGGGGTAGAGACCCAGTACTTC. This codes for CASSLLGPGGVETQYF. Variable domain in full (rest from reference TRBV13 and TRBJ2-5): AAGVIQSPRHLIKEKRETATLKCYPIPRHDTVYWYQQGPGQDPQFLISFYEKMQSDKGSIPDRFSAQQFSDYHSELNMSSLELGDSALYFCASSLLGPGGVETQYFGPGTRLLVL.

The rearrangement links TRBV30 to TRBJ1-2; 7 bases are a match to TRBD1. With V trimmed by 1 base and J by 2 bases, 4 bases remained unmatched. This CDR3 contains 14 residues. Per the germline V gene, CDR1 is GTSNPN and CDR2 is SVGIG (reference sequence). CDR3 protein: CAWSEARGNYGYTF. The CDR3 bases are TGTGCCTGGAGTGAGGCCAGGGGGAACTATGGCTACACCTTC.

The CDR3 sequence: CASTTGSDYTF. CDR3 coding DNA: TGCGCCAGCACAACAGGGTCTGACTACACCTTC. The rearrangement links TRBV10-2 to TRBJ1-2, with D tentatively TRBD1 (6 bases). The CDR3 runs 11 residues. The V and J ends lost 7 bases and 10 bases respectively, with 13 bases between them. CDR1 and CDR2 (germline): WSHSY, SAAADI.

The chain recombines TRBV7-2 with TRBJ2-1; D possibly corresponds to TRBD1 (5 bases). CDR1 is SGHTA and CDR2 is FQGNSA in the germline V gene. CDR3 length equals 15 residues. V gave up 6 bases and J gave up 4 bases, with 16 bases separating them. The CDR3 loop is CASRVWGARYNEQFF. CDR3 nucleotide sequence: TGTGCCAGCAGGGTTTGGGGCGCCAGATACAATGAGCAGTTCTTC.

As for this clone: One end of the junction fails to match germline, which may point to a read error. The genes are TRBV7-9 and TRBJ1-1; a possible D gene is TRBD1 (5 bases). Germline V gives CDR1 SEHNR, CDR2 FQNEAQ (reference sequence). The CDR3 consists of 16 residues. CDR3 DNA sequence: TGTTCCAGCAGCTTAGGTTGGGGCCGGGCCGAGACTGAAGCTTTCTTT. Encoded protein: CSSSLGWGRAETEAFF.

The chain uses TRBV19 and TRBJ1-6, with no clear D. The CDR3 extends over 14 amino acids. Germline CDR1 LNHDA, CDR2 SQIVND (reference sequence). The germline V and J ends were trimmed by 1 base and 9 bases, with 10 bases remaining between them. CDR3 in DNA: TGTGCCAGTAGTATAGGTAGTAACGGTTCACCCCTCCACTTT. Its protein product is CASSIGSNGSPLHF.

Comments on this clone: The sample carries other DNA sequences with the same CDR3. The chain couples TRBV18 to TRBJ1-5; tentative D call: TRBD1 (6 bases). Germline V gives CDR1 KGHSH, CDR2 LQKENI. The CDR3 covers 14 residues. Between the trimmed V and J ends, which lost 3 bases and 5 bases, there was a span of 11 bases. CDR3 in DNA: TGTGCCAGCTCACCGACAGGAGGCGATCAGCCCCAGCATTTT. Translation gives CASSPTGGDQPQHF.

The rearrangement links TRBV30 to TRBJ1-6; maybe TRBD1 (6 bases). The germline V gene has CDR1 GTSNPN and CDR2 SVGIG (reference sequence). The CDR3 length is 14 residues. The V end lost 5 bases, the J end lost 5 bases, and 13 bases lay between the germline ends. The CDR3 region is CAWGRTANNSPLHF. The CDR3 DNA reads as TGTGCCTGGGGTCGGACAGCCAATAATTCACCCCTCCACTTT.

The chain recombines TRBV5-1 with TRBJ2-4; the match to TRBD2 covers 14 bases. Looked up from germline, CDR1 is SGHRS and CDR2 is YFSETQ. CDR3 size: 16 residues. Trimming removed 4 bases from V and 6 bases from J; junction bases left unmatched: 6. The CDR3 sequence: CASSPGGLAGGNIQYF. Here the CDR3 DNA reads TGCGCCAGCAGCCCGGGTGGACTAGCGGGGGGAAACATTCAGTACTTC. The variable domain in full, with the rest retrieved from reference TRBV5-1 and TRBJ2-4, is KAGVTQTPRYLIKTRGQQVTLSCSPISGHRSVSWYQQTPGQGLQFLFEYFSETQRNKGNFPGRFSGRQFSNSRSEMNVSTLELGDSALYLCASSPGGLAGGNIQYFGAGTRLSVL.

This clone was recorded only once. The rearrangement links TRBV19 to TRBJ1-4, with a weak D call TRBD1 (5 bases). The CDR3 runs 17 residues. Trimming pared 2 bases from V and 8 bases from J, leaving 21 bases between. Germline-derived CDR1 and CDR2 are LNHDA and SQIVND (reference sequence). CDR3 nucleotides: TGTGCCAGTAGTATACGACGGGGGAAGGCCCCGCGAGAAAAACTGTTTTTT. Its translation: CASSIRRGKAPREKLFF.

V is TRBV11-2 and J is TRBJ1-3; D may be TRBD1 (5 bases). Germline values: CDR1 SGHAT, CDR2 FQNNGV. Trimming pared 6 bases from V and 0 bases from J, leaving 9 bases between. The CDR3 sequence is 14 residues long. The chain's CDR3 is CASSRGSSGNTIYF. The CDR3 coding sequence is TGTGCCAGCAGTAGGGGCAGCTCTGGAAACACCATATATTTT.